A selection of T cell receptor beta chains follows, all from one sample in a study of preoperative IRX-2 immunotherapy in early breast cancer. Measured with immunoSEQ multiplex PCR; TCRdb has only the in-frame clones, and not every one. The sample consists of about 89,000 clones, roughly 85% of them appearing once. Sequencing used tumor tissue, obtained after IRX-2 immunotherapy. The source is a human donor with breast cancer. The CDR3 runs from the conserved cysteine through the conserved F or W. D genes are given only for firm matches. Clone sizes are given selectively: once, few, many, or a class where the clone is expanded.

V: TRBV7-6; D: -; size: -; J: TRBJ1-4; CDR3: CASSLRGFDEKLFF; DNA: TGTGCCAGCAGCTTGCGGGGATTCGATGAAAAACTGTTTTTT
V: TRBV18; D: -; size: -; J: TRBJ1-5; CDR3: CASSQSDSNQPQHF; DNA: TGTGCCAGCTCACAATCGGACAGCAATCAGCCCCAGCATTTT
V: TRBV6-8; D: -; size: -; J: TRBJ1-1; CDR3: CASTRGQGMNTEAFF; DNA: TGTGCCAGCACCCGCGGGCAGGGGATGAACACTGAAGCTTTCTTT
V: TRBV12-5; D: TRBD2; size: -; J: TRBJ2-1; CDR3: CASGSGTSGRGFYNEQFF; DNA: TGTGCTAGTGGTTCCGGGACTAGCGGGAGAGGGTTCTACAATGAGCAGTTCTTC
V: TRBV5-1; D: -; size: -; J: TRBJ1-5; CDR3: CASSLTGSNQPQHF; DNA: TGCGCCAGCAGCTTGACCGGTTCCAATCAGCCCCAGCATTTT
V: TRBV6-8; D: TRBD1; size: -; J: TRBJ1-2; CDR3: CASSWTGVGYGYTF; DNA: TGTGCCAGCAGTTGGACAGGGGTTGGCTATGGCTACACCTTC
V: TRBV6-7; D: -; size: once; J: TRBJ1-1; CDR3: CASSELGTGFSTEAFF; DNA: TGTGCCAGCAGTGAATTGGGAACGGGGTTCAGCACTGAAGCTTTCTTT
V: TRBV5-1; D: -; size: -; J: TRBJ1-4; CDR3: CASRIGIGGNEKLFF; DNA: TGCGCCAGCAGGATAGGGATCGGGGGGAATGAAAAACTGTTTTTT
V: TRBV5-1; D: -; size: -; J: TRBJ2-2; CDR3: CASSGAMENGELFF; DNA: TGCGCCAGCAGCGGGGCTATGGAAAACGGGGAGCTGTTTTTT
V: TRBV28; D: TRBD1; size: -; J: TRBJ1-1; CDR3: CASHTGTVNTEAFF; DNA: TGTGCCAGCCATACCGGGACAGTGAACACTGAAGCTTTCTTT
V: TRBV1; D: -; size: -; J: TRBJ1-2; CDR3: CASSQVGWGDAGYTF; DNA: TGCGCCAGCAGCCAAGTTGGGTGGGGAGATGCTGGCTACACCTTC
V: TRBV28; D: -; size: -; J: TRBJ1-3; CDR3: CASSAPGANTIYF; DNA: TGTGCCAGCAGTGCCCCTGGAGCAAACACCATATATTTT
V: TRBV18; D: -; size: -; J: TRBJ2-1; CDR3: CASSPEYNEQFF; DNA: TGTGCCAGCTCACCTGAATACAATGAGCAGTTCTTC
V: TRBV5-1; D: -; size: -; J: TRBJ1-1; CDR3: CASSFIGMNTEAFF; DNA: TGCGCCAGCAGCTTCATCGGGATGAACACTGAAGCTTTCTTT
V: TRBV5-1; D: TRBD1; size: -; J: TRBJ1-3; CDR3: CASSGGWQGASGNTIYF; DNA: TGCGCCAGCAGCGGAGGTTGGCAGGGGGCTTCTGGAAACACCATATATTTT
V: TRBV28; D: -; size: -; J: TRBJ1-2; CDR3: CASRHREWGYTF; DNA: TGTGCCAGCAGGCACAGGGAGTGGGGCTACACCTTC
V: TRBV28; D: -; size: -; J: TRBJ2-1; CDR3: CASSWGRGDLNEQFF; DNA: TGTGCCAGCAGTTGGGGCAGGGGGGACCTTAATGAGCAGTTCTTC
V: TRBV29-1; D: -; size: once; J: TRBJ1-1; CDR3: CSVTAGLNTEAFF; DNA: TGCAGCGTTACGGCAGGGCTGAACACTGAAGCTTTCTTT
V: TRBV6-8; D: -; size: -; J: TRBJ1-1; CDR3: CASRTGQIMNTEAFF; DNA: TGTGCCAGCAGAACGGGGCAGATCATGAACACTGAAGCTTTCTTT
V: TRBV6-7; D: TRBD2; size: -; J: TRBJ2-1; CDR3: CASSRLSGVISYNEQFF; DNA: TGTGCCAGCAGTCGCCTTAGCGGGGTGATCTCCTACAATGAGCAGTTCTTC
V: TRBV6-8; D: -; size: -; J: TRBJ2-5; CDR3: CASSYSSQGSETQYF; DNA: TGTGCCAGCAGTTACTCAAGCCAGGGAAGCGAGACCCAGTACTTC
V: TRBV19; D: -; size: -; J: TRBJ1-1; CDR3: CASSTPDRPNGAFF; DNA: TGTGCCAGTAGTACCCCGGACAGACCGAACGGAGCTTTCTTT